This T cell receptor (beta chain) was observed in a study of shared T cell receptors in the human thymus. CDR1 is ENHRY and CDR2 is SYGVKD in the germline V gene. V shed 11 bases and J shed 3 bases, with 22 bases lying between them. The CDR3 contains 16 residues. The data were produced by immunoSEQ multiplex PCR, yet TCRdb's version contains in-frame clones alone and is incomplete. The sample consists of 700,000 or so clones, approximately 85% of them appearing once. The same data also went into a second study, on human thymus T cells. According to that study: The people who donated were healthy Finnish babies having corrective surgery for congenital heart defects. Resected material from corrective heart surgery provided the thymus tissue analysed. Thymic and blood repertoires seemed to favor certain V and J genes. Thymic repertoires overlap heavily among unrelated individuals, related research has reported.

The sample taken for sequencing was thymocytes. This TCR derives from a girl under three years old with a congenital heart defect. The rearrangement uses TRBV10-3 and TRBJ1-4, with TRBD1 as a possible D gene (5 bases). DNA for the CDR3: TGTGCCGCCGGCCGGGGGGGGTTGGGATCTAATGAAAAACTGTTTTTT. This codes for CAAGRGGLGSNEKLFF.